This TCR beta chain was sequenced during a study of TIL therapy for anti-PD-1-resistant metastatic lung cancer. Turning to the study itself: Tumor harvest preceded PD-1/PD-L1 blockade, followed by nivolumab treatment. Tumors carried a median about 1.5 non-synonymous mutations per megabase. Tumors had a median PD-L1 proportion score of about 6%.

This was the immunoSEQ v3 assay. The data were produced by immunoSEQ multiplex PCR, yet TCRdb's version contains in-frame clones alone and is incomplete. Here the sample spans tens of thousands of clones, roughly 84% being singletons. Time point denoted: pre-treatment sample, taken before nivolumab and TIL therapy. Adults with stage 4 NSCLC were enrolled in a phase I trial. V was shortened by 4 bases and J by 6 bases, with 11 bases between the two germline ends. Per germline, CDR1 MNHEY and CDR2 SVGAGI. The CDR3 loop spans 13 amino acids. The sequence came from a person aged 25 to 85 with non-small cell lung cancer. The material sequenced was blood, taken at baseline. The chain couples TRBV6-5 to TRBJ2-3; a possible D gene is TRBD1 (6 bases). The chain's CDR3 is CASSSSTGDTQYF. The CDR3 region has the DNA TGTGCCAGCAGTTCCTCCACAGGGGATACGCAGTATTTT.